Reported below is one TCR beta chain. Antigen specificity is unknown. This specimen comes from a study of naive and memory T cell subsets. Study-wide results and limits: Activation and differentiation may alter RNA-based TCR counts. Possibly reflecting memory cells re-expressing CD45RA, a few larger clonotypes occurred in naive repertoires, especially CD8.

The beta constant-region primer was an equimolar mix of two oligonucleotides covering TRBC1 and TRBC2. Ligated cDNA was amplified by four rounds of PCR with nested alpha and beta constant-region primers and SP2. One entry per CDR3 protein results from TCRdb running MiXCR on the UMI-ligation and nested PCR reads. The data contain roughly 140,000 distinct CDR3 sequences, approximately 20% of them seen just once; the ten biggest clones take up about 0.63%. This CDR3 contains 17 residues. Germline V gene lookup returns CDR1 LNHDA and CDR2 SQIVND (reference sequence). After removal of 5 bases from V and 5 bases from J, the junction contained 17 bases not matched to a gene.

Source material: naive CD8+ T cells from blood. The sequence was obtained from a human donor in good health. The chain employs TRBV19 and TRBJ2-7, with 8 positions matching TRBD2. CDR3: CASSRTGTGTSHDEQYF. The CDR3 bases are TGTGCCAGTAGTCGAACAGGAACCGGGACTAGTCACGACGAGCAGTACTTC.